The 28 T cell receptor beta chains in this list originate from one sample, sequenced in a study of T-cell reconstitution after alpha-beta-depleted transplantation in children (dated by TCRdb to 2016 to 2017). The method behind the library was PCR. Instrument on record: Illumina HiSeq 2500. TCR libraries were prepared with molecular barcoding, using unique molecular identifiers to normalize TCRbeta repertoire quantification. TCRdb took the public reads, trimmed them with fastp at Q25, ran MiXCR for clone calling and kept in-frame beta chains. Rows merge per CDR3 protein into single entries with the most common DNA and genes. For this sample there are under 450,000 distinct CDR3 sequences; approximately 12% appear just once. The ten top clones hold around 4% of the sample. Sequences were derived from PBMCs, sampled from the stem cell graft. These receptors were collected from a human donor who donated a stem cell graft to a child with Fanconi anemia.

This clonotype was seen only a few times. The chain employs TRBV12-3 or TRBV12-4 and TRBJ2-1; D not resolved. CDR3 size: 15 residues. V shed 1 base and J shed 7 bases, with 14 bases lying between them. The chain's CDR3 is CASSLGSRGLNEQFF. The CDR3 DNA is TGTGCCAGCAGTTTAGGCAGCCGCGGTTTAAATGAGCAGTTCTTC.

V is TRBV5-1 and J is TRBJ2-3; TRBD1 matches at 11 bases. The germline V gene has CDR1 SGHRS and CDR2 YFSETQ. Losses at the gene ends were 4 bases for V and 4 bases for J; bases not matched to a gene: 2. This CDR3 has 14 amino acids. Written as DNA, the CDR3 is TGCGCCAGCAGCGAGGGACAGGGGGCAGATACGCAGTATTTT. Encoded protein: CASSEGQGADTQYF.

V is TRBV20-1 and J is TRBJ2-5; D is uncertain. V lost 3 bases and J 5 bases, leaving 7 bases between the germline ends. The CDR3 covers 11 residues. Looked up from germline, CDR1 is DFQATT and CDR2 is SNEGSKA (reference sequence). The CDR3 DNA follows: TGCAGTGCTAGTAACCGGGAGACCCAGTACTTC. Translated: CSASNRETQYF.

This clonotype was detected a few times. V gene TRBV12-3 or TRBV12-4 combines with J gene TRBJ2-1; 7 bases agree with TRBD2. J was trimmed by 5 bases and V by 6 bases; bases with no gene match: 13. The CDR3 is made up of 16 amino acids. This CDR3 is CASSPTGAGVNNEQFF. The CDR3 nucleotides are TGTGCCAGCAGCCCGACCGGGGCGGGGGTCAACAATGAGCAGTTCTTC.

The chain is built from TRBV24-1 and TRBJ2-2; 8 bases match TRBD1. This CDR3 is built from 17 residues. Germline CDR1 and CDR2: KGHDR and SFDVKD. V was pared by 7 bases and J by 5 bases, with 14 bases of the junction left unmatched. DNA for the CDR3: TGTGCCACCAGGCCAGGACAGGGCCTCCGGGGGACCGGGGAGCTGTTTTTT. The encoded protein is CATRPGQGLRGTGELFF.

This clonotype was picked up a small number of times. The rearrangement uses TRBV7-9 and TRBJ1-5; D not certain. Germline V lookup: CDR1 SEHNR, CDR2 FQNEAQ (reference sequence). V was cut by 4 bases and J by 5 bases, with 9 bases left in between. The CDR3 runs 13 residues. Here the CDR3 reads CASSSDGYQPQHF. The CDR3, as DNA: TGTGCCAGCAGCTCGGACGGCTATCAGCCCCAGCATTTT.

This clonotype was recorded at least ten times. This chain uses TRBV20-1 with TRBJ1-5; weak D call: TRBD1 (6 bases). The CDR3 covers 16 residues. Germline V CDR1 and CDR2: DFQATT, SNEGSKA (reference sequence). Between the trimmed V and J ends, which lost 5 bases and 0 bases, there was a span of 17 bases. The CDR3 nucleotides read TGCAGTGCTGTTAACAGGGAAAGTCATAGCAATCAGCCCCAGCATTTT. This codes for CSAVNRESHSNQPQHF.

The chain's CDR3 is CASSVGGYGNQPQHF. The CDR3 DNA reads TGTGCCAGCAGCGTAGGGGGGTATGGCAATCAGCCCCAGCATTTT. This chain links TRBV9 with TRBJ1-5; a possible D gene is TRBD1 (5 bases). This CDR3 has 15 amino acids. V was trimmed by 0 bases and J by 2 bases, leaving 9 bases between them. Per germline, CDR1 SGDLS and CDR2 YYNGEE.

There are a few counts of this clonotype. The genes are TRBV20-1 and TRBJ2-7, with D possibly matching TRBD1 (6 bases). Trimming shortened V by 5 bases and J by 5 bases, and 25 bases separated the two germline ends. This CDR3 contains 16 residues. Germline CDR1 and CDR2: DFQATT and SNEGSKA (reference sequence). The CDR3 DNA sequence: TGCAGTGCTTCTACCTGGGGGCAGGGTGTTATCCACGAGCAGTACTTC. Its translation: CSASTWGQGVIHEQYF.

The table lists this clonotype with many counts. The CDR3 sequence is CATSDGTVGQETQYF. The CDR3 nucleotides are TGTGCCACCAGTGACGGGACAGTGGGGCAAGAGACCCAGTACTTC. The genes are TRBV24-1 and TRBJ2-5; 7 nucleotides line up with TRBD1. The CDR3 length is 15 residues. The V gene end was trimmed by 4 bases and the J gene end by 2 bases; junction bases not matched to a gene: 6. Germline V CDR1 and CDR2: KGHDR, SFDVKD.

This clonotype was counted only a few times. V gene TRBV2 combines with J gene TRBJ2-2, with D hard to call. The V end lost 6 bases, the J end lost 6 bases, and 11 bases lay between the germline ends. The CDR3 totals 13 residues. Per the germline V gene, CDR1 is SNHLY and CDR2 is FYNNEI. As DNA, the CDR3 is TGTGCCAGCAGCGTATATTACCCCGGGGAGCTGTTTTTT. It is translated as CASSVYYPGELFF.

This clonotype appeared a few times. The J gene is TRBJ1-2, the V gene TRBV7-9; TRBD1 agrees at 9 bases. The CDR3 is made up of 14 amino acids. J was trimmed by 5 bases and V by 5 bases; bases with no gene match: 6. CDR1 is SEHNR, CDR2 FQNEAQ, per germline (reference sequence). CDR3 protein: CASSLQGAYYGYTF. In DNA, the CDR3 is TGTGCCAGCAGCCTACAGGGGGCCTATTATGGCTACACCTTC.

This clonotype has ten or more counts. The rearrangement uses TRBV7-9 and TRBJ2-7, with TRBD1 matching 9 bases. Per germline, CDR1 SEHNR and CDR2 FQNEAQ (reference sequence). Trimming removed 4 bases from V and 7 bases from J; junction bases left unmatched: 11. There are 15 residues in the CDR3. The CDR3 sequence is CASSSSGTGLTEQYF. The CDR3, as DNA: TGTGCCAGCAGCTCTTCCGGGACAGGGTTGACAGAGCAGTACTTC.

V and J are TRBV12-3 or TRBV12-4 and TRBJ1-2; no definite D call. This CDR3 region has 14 residues. The V end lost 4 bases, the J end lost 4 bases, and 13 bases lay between the germline ends. The CDR3 region is CASSSRGVSYGYTF. Written as DNA, the CDR3 is TGTGCCAGCAGTTCTAGAGGTGTAAGCTATGGCTACACCTTC.

This clonotype was found a few times. CDR3 sequence reads: CASSPGTGGSQPQHF. In DNA form, the CDR3 reads TGTGCCAGCAGCCCTGGGACAGGGGGCAGCCAGCCCCAGCATTTT. The rearrangement links TRBV7-6 to TRBJ1-5; 12 positions match TRBD1. V shed 5 bases and J 7 bases; nucleotides not matched to a gene: 6. CDR1 is SGHVS and CDR2 is FNYEAQ in the germline V gene. The CDR3 contains 15 residues. The whole variable domain, filled in from reference TRBV7-6 and TRBJ1-5, reads GAGVSQSPRYKVTKRGQDVALRCDPISGHVSLYWYRQALGQGPEFLTYFNYEAQQDKSGLPNDRFSAERPEGSISTLTIQRTEQRDSAMYRCASSPGTGGSQPQHFGDGTRLSIL.

V and J are TRBV7-2 and TRBJ1-1; D unresolved. Germline-derived CDR1 and CDR2 are SGHTA and FQGNSA. The CDR3 contains 14 residues. With 6 bases removed from V and 0 bases from J, the gap between germline ends came to 11 bases. CDR3 DNA: TGTGCCAGCAGGACGAGGAGTCTGAACACTGAAGCTTTCTTT. It yields the protein CASRTRSLNTEAFF.

J is TRBJ2-7 and V is TRBV18; 9 nucleotides match TRBD1. CDR1 and CDR2 (germline): KGHSH, LQKENI. V shed 2 bases and J 4 bases; nucleotides not matched to a gene: 3. The CDR3 sequence is 14 residues long. CDR3 sequence (DNA): TGTGCCAGCTCACCAAACAGGGGGCAGTACGAGCAGTACTTC. This codes for CASSPNRGQYEQYF.

The chain has TRBV12-3 or TRBV12-4 and TRBJ1-6; weak D call: TRBD1 (5 bases). This CDR3 is 13 amino acids long. The V gene lost 1 base and the J gene lost 12 bases, with 10 bases spanning the gap. Here the CDR3 reads CASSLGLGEPLHF. Here the CDR3 DNA reads TGTGCCAGCAGTTTAGGGTTAGGGGAACCCCTCCACTTT.

This clonotype was detected ten times or more. The V and J genes are TRBV14 and TRBJ2-7; D not certain. The CDR3 covers 12 residues. The V end was cut by 6 bases, the J end by 3 bases, with 9 bases between. The V gene's germline CDR1 is SGHDN and CDR2 FVKESK. The CDR3 is CASRHSYYEQYV. CDR3 DNA sequence: TGTGCCAGCAGACACTCTTACTACGAGCAGTACGTC.

This clonotype came up many times. V is TRBV29-1 and J is TRBJ2-1; TRBD2 matches at 7 bases. Germline CDR1 reads SQVTM; CDR2 reads ANQGSEA. Trimming took 7 bases from V and 10 from J; bases not matched to a gene: 13. There are 13 residues in the CDR3. CDR3 in amino acids: CSATGLPLMEQFF. The CDR3 DNA reads TGCAGCGCGACGGGACTACCCTTAATGGAGCAGTTCTTC.

As for this clonotype: A read error may explain this, as a much larger clone is one base away. J is TRBJ2-1 and V is TRBV5-1; 10 nucleotides agree with TRBD2. This CDR3 has 15 residues. CDR1 and CDR2 from the germline V gene are SGHRS and YFSETQ. CDR3 DNA: TGCGCCAGCATCTTGACACTAGCGGGGACTAATGAGCAGTTCTTC. It is translated as CASILTLAGTNEQFF.

A few counts support this clonotype. The J gene is TRBJ2-1, the V gene TRBV4-3; D perhaps matches TRBD1 (5 bases). CDR3 size: 13 residues. V was clipped by 3 bases and J by 3 bases, with 6 bases between them. From germline, CDR1 is LGHNA and CDR2 YSLEER. The CDR3 protein is CASSHDSYNEQFF. In DNA, the CDR3 is TGCGCCAGCAGCCACGACAGCTACAATGAGCAGTTCTTC.

The J gene is TRBJ1-2, the V gene TRBV7-8; 8 nucleotides agree with TRBD1. The V gene end was trimmed by 0 bases and the J gene end by 9 bases; junction bases not matched to a gene: 6. The CDR3 sequence is 14 residues long. CDR1 and CDR2 from the germline V gene are SGHVS and FQNEAQ. The CDR3, as DNA: TGTGCCAGCAGCTTAGCGGGAGACAGGGGAAGCTACACCTTC. Its protein product is CASSLAGDRGSYTF.

The chain joins TRBV9 to TRBJ2-3; 8 nucleotides align to TRBD2. The CDR3 is 16 residues long. Germline lookup yields CDR1 SGDLS and CDR2 YYNGEE. The V and J ends lost 2 bases and 0 bases, in that order; junction bases with no gene match: 5. CDR3 residues: CASSVISGTSTDTQYF. The CDR3 DNA sequence: TGTGCCAGCAGCGTCATTAGCGGGACTAGCACAGATACGCAGTATTTT.

This clonotype was observed many times. The rearrangement uses TRBV7-3 and TRBJ2-1; 13 bases fit TRBD2. Per the germline V gene, CDR1 is SGHTA and CDR2 is FQGTGA. Trimming cost V 4 bases and J 8 bases; bases outside gene matches: 8. The CDR3 length is 16 residues. The CDR3 DNA reads TGTGCCAGCAGCTCAAAACTAGCGGGGGGGCTCGATGAGCAGTTCTTC. Amino acids: CASSSKLAGGLDEQFF.

This clonotype was observed a handful of times. The chain combines TRBV5-1 with TRBJ2-3, with D perhaps TRBD1 (6 bases). V was clipped by 0 bases and J by 3 bases, with 14 bases between them. This CDR3 is built from 16 residues. Germline V gives CDR1 SGHRS, CDR2 YFSETQ. CDR3 protein: CASSLAWDIGTDTQYF. The CDR3 DNA sequence: TGCGCCAGCAGCTTGGCGTGGGACATCGGGACAGATACGCAGTATTTT.

This clonotype was counted ten times or more. The chain couples TRBV5-6 to TRBJ2-3, with D maybe TRBD2 (6 bases). The ends were cut back, 5 bases at V and 0 bases at J, with 13 bases in the middle. Germline CDR1 is SGHDT and CDR2 is YYEEEE. The CDR3 is 15 amino acids. The CDR3 region has the DNA TGTGCCAGCAGTTACGCTGGGGGGAGCACAGATACGCAGTATTTT. This codes for CASSYAGGSTDTQYF.

This rearrangement joins TRBV3-1 to TRBJ2-5; D unresolved. The germline V gene has CDR1 LGHDT and CDR2 YNNKEL (reference sequence). Trimming cost V 6 bases and J 5 bases, with 13 bases left between them. The CDR3 sequence is 13 residues long. CDR3 in amino acids: CASRPTMGETQYF. In nucleotides, the CDR3 is TGTGCCAGCAGACCCACGATGGGGGAGACCCAGTACTTC.